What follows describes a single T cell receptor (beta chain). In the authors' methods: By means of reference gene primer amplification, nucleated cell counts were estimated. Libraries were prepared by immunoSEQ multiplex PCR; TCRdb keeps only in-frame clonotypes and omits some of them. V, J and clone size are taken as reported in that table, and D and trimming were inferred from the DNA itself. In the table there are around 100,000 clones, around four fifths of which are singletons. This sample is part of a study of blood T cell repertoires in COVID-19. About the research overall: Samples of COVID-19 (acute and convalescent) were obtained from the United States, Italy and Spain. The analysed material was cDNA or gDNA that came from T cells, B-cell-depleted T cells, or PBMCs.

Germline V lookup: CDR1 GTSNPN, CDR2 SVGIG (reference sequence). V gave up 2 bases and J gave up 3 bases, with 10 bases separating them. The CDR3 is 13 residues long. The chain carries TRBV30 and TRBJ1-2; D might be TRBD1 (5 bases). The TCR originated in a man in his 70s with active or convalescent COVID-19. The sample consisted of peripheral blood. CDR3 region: CAWSRGLDYGYTF. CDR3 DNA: TGTGCCTGGAGTCGGGGGTTGGACTATGGCTACACCTTC.